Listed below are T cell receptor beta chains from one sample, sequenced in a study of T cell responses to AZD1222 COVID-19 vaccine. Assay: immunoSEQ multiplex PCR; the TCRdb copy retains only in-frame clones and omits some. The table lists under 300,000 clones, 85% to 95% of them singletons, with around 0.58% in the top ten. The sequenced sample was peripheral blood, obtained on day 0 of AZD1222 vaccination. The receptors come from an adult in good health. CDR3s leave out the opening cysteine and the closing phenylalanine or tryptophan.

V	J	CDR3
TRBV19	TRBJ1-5	ASSMGSGRRSKPQH
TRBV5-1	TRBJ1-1	ASSPSVDTEAF
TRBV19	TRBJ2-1	ATGGDRWASGTGYNEQF
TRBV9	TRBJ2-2	ASSVGQVGTGELF
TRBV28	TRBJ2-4	ASSSLGTNY
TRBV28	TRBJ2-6	ASSLGMGAVLGANVLT
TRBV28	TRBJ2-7	ASSSSGADSYEQY
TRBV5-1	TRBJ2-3	ASSPDSFGTDTQY
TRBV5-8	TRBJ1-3	ASSARGLSGNTIY
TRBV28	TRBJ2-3	ASSLIWDRSTDTQY
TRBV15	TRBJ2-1	ATSRAPQGDYNEQF
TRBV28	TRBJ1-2	ASSLWADGNYGYT
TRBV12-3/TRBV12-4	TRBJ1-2	ASSFDRVTGYT
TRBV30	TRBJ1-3	AGGRPSGNTIY
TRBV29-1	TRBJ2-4	SVDAGGAWNIQY
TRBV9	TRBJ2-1	ASSVDRGSYNEQF
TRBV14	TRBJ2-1	ASSQVPGLGWGEQF
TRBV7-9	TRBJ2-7	ASSGTSGFSYEQY
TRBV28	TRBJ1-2	ASSTGDGYT
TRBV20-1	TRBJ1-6	SASGDRAYNSPLH
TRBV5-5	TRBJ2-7	ASSLGQAPYEQY
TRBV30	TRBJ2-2	AWSVGTGGAGELF